This TCR beta chain was captured by sequencing in a study of blood T cell repertoires in COVID-19. Study-level information: Samples taken during acute and convalescent COVID-19 were collected in the United States, Italy and Spain. T cells, B-cell-depleted T cells, or PBMCs supplied cDNA or gDNA.

V shed 1 base and J shed 2 bases, with 9 bases lying between them. The CDR3 has 15 residues. Germline CDR1 reads LGHNA; CDR2 reads YNFKEQ. In the original analysis: Cell counts per sample came from amplifying reference gene primers. Repertoires were generated with immunoSEQ multiplex PCR, while TCRdb's copy carries only in-frame clones and drops some. The V and J calls and the clone size are those of that table, but D and trimming were determined from the DNA. The repertoire includes tens of thousands of clones, around 84% of them detected once, and 22% sits in the top ten. The chain couples TRBV4-2 to TRBJ1-5; D is unresolved. The receptor was isolated from a woman older than 75 in a cohort sampled during active or convalescent COVID-19. Input material: peripheral blood. In nucleotides, the CDR3 is TGTGCCAGCAGCCAAGTTCGGCAGGGCAATCAGCCCCAGCATTTT. Encoded protein: CASSQVRQGNQPQHF.